The rows below give T cell receptor beta chains drawn from one sample of a study of regulatory T cells in long-lasting Graves disease. MiXCR was run by TCRdb on the multiplex PCR reads, yielding one entry per CDR3 protein. Among 400,000 to 500,000 distinct CDR3 sequences, more than 20% were seen once, and the ten largest hold 7.8%. The starting material was peripheral blood mononuclear cells (PBMCs), obtained when the disease was refractory, from a patient treated with antithyroid drugs. Receptors originate from a female donor with Graves disease. Both conserved end residues are trimmed from each CDR3. Each record gives: CDR3 length, V gene, clone size, CDR3 protein. Clone size appears in some rows only: once, few, many, or a class for an expanded clone.

length: 10; V: TRBV7-2; size: many; CDR3: ASSLVLYGYT
length: 13; V: TRBV12-3/TRBV12-4; size: many; CDR3: ASRLAGGPPGELF
length: 14; V: TRBV2; size: many; CDR3: ATSAMGSGRQETQY
length: 15; V: TRBV28; size: many; CDR3: ASSPQARDRAAYEQY
length: 17; V: TRBV25-1; size: NA; CDR3: ASSHPLGDSLSGANVLT
length: 11; V: TRBV13; size: NA; CDR3: ASSITTGREQY
length: 11; V: TRBV28; size: NA; CDR3: AYGRSSYNEQF
length: 15; V: TRBV6-9; size: NA; CDR3: ASSYSNSAGVNSPLH
length: 13; V: TRBV4-1; size: NA; CDR3: ASSQGGGGIYEQY
length: 12; V: TRBV29-1; size: NA; CDR3: SVIQGASYYGYT
length: 12; V: TRBV28; size: many; CDR3: ASKGRYSGNTIY
length: 10; V: TRBV5-1; size: NA; CDR3: ASSRRGDEQF
length: 13; V: TRBV11-3; size: many; CDR3: ASSSGQRNTGELF
length: 11; V: TRBV6-1; size: NA; CDR3: ASSVTGSYGQY
length: 10; V: TRBV10-3; size: many; CDR3: AISNRSGGYT
length: 11; V: TRBV4-3; size: NA; CDR3: ASSQSQGDEQY
length: 17; V: TRBV5-1; size: NA; CDR3: ASLQLGGEWGDKSYEQY
length: 12; V: TRBV19; size: NA; CDR3: ASILQANTGELF
length: 13; V: TRBV9; size: few; CDR3: ASSATGLDYNEQF